This T cell receptor (beta chain) was sequenced during a study of cytomegalovirus exposure and HLA in healthy donors. The study's findings and limits: The tendency of first-cohort TCR clusters to co-occur in the 120 or so validation repertoires emerged from a later analysis.

Germline CDR1 reads MGHRA; CDR2 reads YSYEKL. J lost 2 bases, V lost 4 bases, and 19 bases had no gene match. This CDR3 region has 20 residues. As to this clone: Its specificity is unknown.

Sequenced by immunoSEQ multiplex PCR; TCRdb stores in-frame clones only, minus some. The data hold fewer than 90,000 clones, with almost 85% observed a single time. The chain employs TRBV4-1 and TRBJ1-2; 10 nucleotides agree with TRBD1. The sample taken for sequencing was PBMCs. This sequence originates from a woman younger than 30 in good health and CMV-seropositive. DNA of the CDR3: TGCGCCAGCAGCCCTAACCCCAGGACAGGGGGGTCGTGGCGCAACTATGGCTACACCTTC. This sequence encodes CASSPNPRTGGSWRNYGYTF.